This paragraph reports one TCR beta chain. The record originates from a study of shared clonotypes between healthy human individuals. Study-wide context: Each donor had three CD4 naive, three CD4 memory, two CD8 naive and one CD8 memory plate.

CD45RO negativity and positive selection for CCR7 defined naive CD8 cells, a population that excluded terminally differentiated effector memory CD45RA+ cells. The study enrolled healthy HIV-negative adults without recent acute infections or vaccinations as donors. The donors were all Caucasian adults (living in Nashville, Tennessee). Original handling: There were no quality scores in the junction-only immunoSEQ sequences, so filtering differed. TCRdb keeps only in-frame clones here, not all; method: immunoSEQ multiplex PCR. V, J and clone size were drawn from that table, and D and trimming were deduced from the DNA. The sample gives about 2 million clones, about 95% of which show up once; 0.9% to 1.3% is in the top ten. This CDR3 has 14 amino acids. Trimming at V came to 7 bases and at J to 3 bases, leaving 7 bases not matched to a gene. The germline gives CDR1 LNHDA, CDR2 SQIVND (reference sequence).

The genes are TRBV19 and TRBJ2-5, with 8 bases fitting TRBD1. The receptor was isolated from a man aged 18 to 35 in good health. Sequencing input: naive CD8+ T cells sorted from blood. CDR3 residues: CASKPGGEEETQYF. CDR3 nucleotides: TGTGCCAGTAAGCCAGGGGGCGAGGAAGAGACCCAGTACTTC.